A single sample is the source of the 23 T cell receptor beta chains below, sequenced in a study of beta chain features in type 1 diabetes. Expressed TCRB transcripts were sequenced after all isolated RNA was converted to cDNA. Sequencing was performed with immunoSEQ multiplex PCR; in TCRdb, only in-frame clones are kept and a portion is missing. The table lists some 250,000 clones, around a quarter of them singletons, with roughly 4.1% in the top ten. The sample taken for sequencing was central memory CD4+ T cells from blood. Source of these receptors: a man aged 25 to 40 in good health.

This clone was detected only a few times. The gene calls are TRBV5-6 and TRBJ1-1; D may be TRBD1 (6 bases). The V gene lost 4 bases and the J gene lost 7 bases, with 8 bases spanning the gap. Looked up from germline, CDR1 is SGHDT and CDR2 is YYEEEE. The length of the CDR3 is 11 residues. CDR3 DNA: TGTGCCAGCAGCCGGGACAATGAAGCTTTCTTT. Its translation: CASSRDNEAFF.

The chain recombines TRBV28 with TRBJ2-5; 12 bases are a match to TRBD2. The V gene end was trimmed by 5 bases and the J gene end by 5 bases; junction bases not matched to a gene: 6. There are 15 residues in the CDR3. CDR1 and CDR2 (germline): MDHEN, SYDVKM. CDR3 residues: CASSPRLAGVETQYF. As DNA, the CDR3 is TGTGCCAGCAGTCCCCGACTAGCGGGAGTGGAGACCCAGTACTTC.

The CDR3 region has the DNA TGCGCCAGCAGCTTGGAAGGGGGCCGTCAGCCCCAGCATTTT. Protein: CASSLEGGRQPQHF. This chain connects TRBV5-1 to TRBJ1-5; 7 bases map to TRBD1. This CDR3 region has 14 residues. Trimming removed 0 bases from V and 6 bases from J; junction bases left unmatched: 3. In germline, CDR1 is SGHRS, CDR2 YFSETQ.

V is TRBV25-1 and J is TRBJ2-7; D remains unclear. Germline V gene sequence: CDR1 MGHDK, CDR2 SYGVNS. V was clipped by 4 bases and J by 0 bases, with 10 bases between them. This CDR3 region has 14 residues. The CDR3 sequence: CASSGSMSSYEQYF. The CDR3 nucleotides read TGTGCCAGCAGTGGGAGTATGAGCTCCTACGAGCAGTACTTC.

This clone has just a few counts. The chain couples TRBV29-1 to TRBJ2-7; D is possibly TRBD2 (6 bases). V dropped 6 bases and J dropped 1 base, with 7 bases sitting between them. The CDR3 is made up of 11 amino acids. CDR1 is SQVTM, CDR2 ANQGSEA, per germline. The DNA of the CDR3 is TGCAGCGTCCGGGAGTCCTACGAGCAGTACTTC. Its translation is CSVRESYEQYF.

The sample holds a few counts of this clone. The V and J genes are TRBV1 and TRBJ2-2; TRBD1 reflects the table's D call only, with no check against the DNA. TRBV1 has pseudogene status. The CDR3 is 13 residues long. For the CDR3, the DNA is TGCACCAGCAGCCGGACAGTCACCGGGGAGCTGTTTTTT. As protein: CTSSRTVTGELFF.

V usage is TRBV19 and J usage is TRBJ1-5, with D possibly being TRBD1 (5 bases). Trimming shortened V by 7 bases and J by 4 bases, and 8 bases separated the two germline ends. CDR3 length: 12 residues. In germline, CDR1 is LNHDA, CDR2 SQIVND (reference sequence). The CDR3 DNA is TGTGCCAGTACCCAGGGTAATCAGCCCCAGCATTTT. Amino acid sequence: CASTQGNQPQHF.

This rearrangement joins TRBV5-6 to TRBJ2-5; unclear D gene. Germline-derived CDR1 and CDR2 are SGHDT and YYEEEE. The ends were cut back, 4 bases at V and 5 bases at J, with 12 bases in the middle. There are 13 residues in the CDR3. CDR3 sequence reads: CASSGGDPETQYF. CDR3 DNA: TGTGCCAGCAGCGGCGGAGACCCGGAGACCCAGTACTTC. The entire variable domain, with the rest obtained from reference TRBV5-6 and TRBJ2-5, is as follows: DAGVTQSPTHLIKTRGQQVTLRCSPKSGHDTVSWYQQALGQGPQFIFQYYEEEERQRGNFPDRFSGHQFPNYSSELNVNALLLGDSALYLCASSGGDPETQYFGPGTRLLVL.

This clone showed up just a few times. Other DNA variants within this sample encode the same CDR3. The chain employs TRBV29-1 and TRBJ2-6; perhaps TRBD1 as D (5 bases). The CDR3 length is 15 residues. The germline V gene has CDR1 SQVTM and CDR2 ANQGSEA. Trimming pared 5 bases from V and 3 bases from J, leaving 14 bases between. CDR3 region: CSVSSGFFGANVLTF. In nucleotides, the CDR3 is TGCAGCGTTAGTTCAGGGTTTTTTGGGGCCAACGTCCTGACTTTC.

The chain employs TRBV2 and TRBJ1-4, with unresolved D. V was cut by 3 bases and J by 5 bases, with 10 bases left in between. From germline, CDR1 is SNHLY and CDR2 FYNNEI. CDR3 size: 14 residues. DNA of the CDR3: TGTGCCAGCAGTGAGCGACGGAACAATGAAAAACTGTTTTTT. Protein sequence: CASSERRNNEKLFF.

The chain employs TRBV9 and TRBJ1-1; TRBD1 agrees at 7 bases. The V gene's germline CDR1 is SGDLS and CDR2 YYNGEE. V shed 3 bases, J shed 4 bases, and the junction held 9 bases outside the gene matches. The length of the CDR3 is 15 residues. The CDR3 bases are TGTGCCAGCAGCGCCCGTCCAGGGGGTAGCACTGAAGCTTTCTTT. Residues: CASSARPGGSTEAFF.

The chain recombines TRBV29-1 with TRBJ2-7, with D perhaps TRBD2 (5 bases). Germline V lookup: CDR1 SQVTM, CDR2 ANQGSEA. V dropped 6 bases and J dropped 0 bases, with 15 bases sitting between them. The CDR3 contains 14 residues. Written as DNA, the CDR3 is TGCAGCGTGTCGAAAGGACTGAACTCCTACGAGCAGTACTTC. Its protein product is CSVSKGLNSYEQYF.

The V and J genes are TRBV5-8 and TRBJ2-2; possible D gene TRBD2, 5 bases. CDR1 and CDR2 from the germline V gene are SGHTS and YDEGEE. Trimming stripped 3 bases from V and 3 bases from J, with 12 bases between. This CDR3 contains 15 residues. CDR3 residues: CASSSLEGYTGELFF. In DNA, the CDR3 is TGTGCCAGCAGCTCCCTCGAGGGCTACACCGGGGAGCTGTTTTTT.

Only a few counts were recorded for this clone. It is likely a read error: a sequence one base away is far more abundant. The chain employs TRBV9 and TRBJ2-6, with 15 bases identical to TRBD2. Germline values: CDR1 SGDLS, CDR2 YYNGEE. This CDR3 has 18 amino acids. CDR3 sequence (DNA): TGTGCCCGCAGCCCGGGACTAGCGGGAGGTTCTGGGGCCAACGTCCTGACTTTC. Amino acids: CARSPGLAGGSGANVLTF.

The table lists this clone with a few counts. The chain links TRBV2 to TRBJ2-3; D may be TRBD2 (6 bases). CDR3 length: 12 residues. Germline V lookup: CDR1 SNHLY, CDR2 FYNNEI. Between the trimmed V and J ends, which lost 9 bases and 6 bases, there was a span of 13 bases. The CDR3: CASLGSADTQYF. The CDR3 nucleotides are TGTGCCAGTCTCGGGAGTGCGGATACGCAGTATTTT.

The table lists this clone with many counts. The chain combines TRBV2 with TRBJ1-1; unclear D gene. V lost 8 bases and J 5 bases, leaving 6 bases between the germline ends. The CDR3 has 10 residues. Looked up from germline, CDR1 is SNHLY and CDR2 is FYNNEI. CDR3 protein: CASAQTEAFF. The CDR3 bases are TGTGCCAGCGCGCAGACTGAAGCTTTCTTT.

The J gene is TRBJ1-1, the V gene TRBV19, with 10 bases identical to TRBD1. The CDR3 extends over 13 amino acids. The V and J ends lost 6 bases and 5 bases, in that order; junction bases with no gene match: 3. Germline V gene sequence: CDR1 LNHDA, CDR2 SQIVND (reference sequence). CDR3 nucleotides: TGTGCCAGTAGGACAGGGGGCGTTACTGAAGCTTTCTTT. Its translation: CASRTGGVTEAFF.

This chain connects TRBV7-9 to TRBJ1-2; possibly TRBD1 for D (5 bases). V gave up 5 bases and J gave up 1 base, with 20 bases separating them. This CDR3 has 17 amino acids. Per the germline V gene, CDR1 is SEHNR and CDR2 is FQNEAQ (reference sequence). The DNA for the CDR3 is TGTGCCAGCAGCCCCCGGGTTGGGGACGGGGGTAACTATGGCTACACCTTC. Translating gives CASSPRVGDGGNYGYTF.

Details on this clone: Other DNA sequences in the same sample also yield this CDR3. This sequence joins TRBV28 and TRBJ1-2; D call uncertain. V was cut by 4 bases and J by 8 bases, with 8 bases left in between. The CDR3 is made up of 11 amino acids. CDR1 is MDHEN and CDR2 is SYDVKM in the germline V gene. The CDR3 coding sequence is TGTGCCAGCAGTTCCTTATACGGCTACACCTTC. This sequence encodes CASSSLYGYTF.

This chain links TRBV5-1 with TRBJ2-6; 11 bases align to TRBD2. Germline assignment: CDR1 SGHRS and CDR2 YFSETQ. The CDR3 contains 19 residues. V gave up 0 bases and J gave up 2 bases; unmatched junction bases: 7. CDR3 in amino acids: CASSLGLAGGSAGANVLTF. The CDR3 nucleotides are TGCGCCAGCAGCTTGGGGCTAGCGGGAGGATCCGCTGGGGCCAACGTCCTGACTTTC.

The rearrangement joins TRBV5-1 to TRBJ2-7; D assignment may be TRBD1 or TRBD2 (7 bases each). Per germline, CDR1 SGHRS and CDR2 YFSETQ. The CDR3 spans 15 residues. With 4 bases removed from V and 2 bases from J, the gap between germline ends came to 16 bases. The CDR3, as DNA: TGCGCCAGCAGCACGACAGGGAGGGGCGCCTACGAGCAGTACTTC. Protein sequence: CASSTTGRGAYEQYF.

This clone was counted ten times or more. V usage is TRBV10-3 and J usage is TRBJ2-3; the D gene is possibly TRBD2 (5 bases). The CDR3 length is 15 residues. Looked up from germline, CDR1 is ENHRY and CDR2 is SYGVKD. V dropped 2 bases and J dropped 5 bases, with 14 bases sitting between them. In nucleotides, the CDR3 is TGTGCCATCAGTGAGGATCGGCTAGCTAAAGATACGCAGTATTTT. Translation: CAISEDRLAKDTQYF.

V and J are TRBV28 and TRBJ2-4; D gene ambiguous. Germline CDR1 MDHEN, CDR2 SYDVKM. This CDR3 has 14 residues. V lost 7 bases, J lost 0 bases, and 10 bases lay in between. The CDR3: CASTLTGAKNIQYF. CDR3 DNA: TGTGCCAGCACCCTTACTGGAGCCAAAAACATTCAGTACTTC. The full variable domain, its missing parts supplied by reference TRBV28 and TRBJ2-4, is DVKVTQSSRYLVKRTGEKVFLECVQDMDHENMFWYRQDPGLGLRLIYFSYDVKMKEKGDIPEGYSVSREKKERFSLILESASTNQTSMYLCASTLTGAKNIQYFGAGTRLSVL.